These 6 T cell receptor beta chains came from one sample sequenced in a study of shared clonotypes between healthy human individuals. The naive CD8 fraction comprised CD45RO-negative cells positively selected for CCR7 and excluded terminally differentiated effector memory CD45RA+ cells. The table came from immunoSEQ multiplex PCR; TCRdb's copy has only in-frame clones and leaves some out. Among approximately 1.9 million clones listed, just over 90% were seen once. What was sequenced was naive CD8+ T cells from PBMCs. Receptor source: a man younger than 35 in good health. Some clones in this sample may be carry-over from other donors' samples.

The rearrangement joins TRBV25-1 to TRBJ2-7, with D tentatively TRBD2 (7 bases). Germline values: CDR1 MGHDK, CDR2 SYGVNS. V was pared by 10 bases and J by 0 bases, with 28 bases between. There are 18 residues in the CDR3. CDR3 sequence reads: CATRGVGGRRASSYEQYF. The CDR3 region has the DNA TGTGCCACCCGGGGGGTCGGGGGGCGGAGGGCCAGCTCCTACGAGCAGTACTTC.

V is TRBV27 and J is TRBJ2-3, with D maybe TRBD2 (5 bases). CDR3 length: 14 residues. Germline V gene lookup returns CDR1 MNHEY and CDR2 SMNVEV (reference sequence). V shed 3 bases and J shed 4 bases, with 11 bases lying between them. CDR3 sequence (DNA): TGTGCCAGCAGTTTGTGGGAGAGGGCAGATACGCAGTATTTT. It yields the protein CASSLWERADTQYF.

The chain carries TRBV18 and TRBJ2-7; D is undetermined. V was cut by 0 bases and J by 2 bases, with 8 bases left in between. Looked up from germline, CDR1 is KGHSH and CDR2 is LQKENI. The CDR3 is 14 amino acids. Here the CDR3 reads CASSPPDPAYEQYF. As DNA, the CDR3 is TGTGCCAGCTCACCACCGGACCCGGCCTACGAGCAGTACTTC.

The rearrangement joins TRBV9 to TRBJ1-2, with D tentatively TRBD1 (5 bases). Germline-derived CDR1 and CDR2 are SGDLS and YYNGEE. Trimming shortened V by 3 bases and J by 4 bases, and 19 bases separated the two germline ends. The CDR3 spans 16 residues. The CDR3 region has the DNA TGTGCCAGCAGCGCCCCCCGGGGAGGGGAGTCCTATGGCTACACCTTC. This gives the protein CASSAPRGGESYGYTF.

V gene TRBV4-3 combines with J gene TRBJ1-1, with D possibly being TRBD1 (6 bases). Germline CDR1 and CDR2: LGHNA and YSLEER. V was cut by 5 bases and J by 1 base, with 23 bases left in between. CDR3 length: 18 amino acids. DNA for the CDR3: TGCGCCAGCAGCTCGGATGTGGCAGGGGCCATCCCGAACACTGAAGCTTTCTTT. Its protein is CASSSDVAGAIPNTEAFF.

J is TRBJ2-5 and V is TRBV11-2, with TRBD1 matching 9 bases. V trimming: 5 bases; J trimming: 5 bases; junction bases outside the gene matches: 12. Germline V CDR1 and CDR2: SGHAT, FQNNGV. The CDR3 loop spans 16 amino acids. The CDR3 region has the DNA TGTGCCAGCAGCCCCTTGGGGACAGGGTCATGGGAGACCCAGTACTTC. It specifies CASSPLGTGSWETQYF.